The source of this T cell receptor beta chain is a study of OX40 agonist ivuxolimab in advanced cancers. Only in-frame clones appear in the TCRdb table, and some are missing; sequencing was by immunoSEQ multiplex PCR. This table holds about 81,000 clones, 80% to 90% found once. Germline V lookup: CDR1 LGHNA, CDR2 YSLEER. V dropped 0 bases and J dropped 2; count of bases not matched to a gene: 5. The length of the CDR3 is 17 residues. The chain employs TRBV4-3 and TRBJ1-3; 9 nucleotides line up with TRBD1. This TCR came from an adult with an advanced solid tumor such as melanoma, head and neck, liver or kidney cancer. The material was CD4+ or CD8+ T cells sorted from blood, obtained in a trial of the OX40 agonist ivuxolimab. CDR3 residues: CASSQDPGQGPGNTIYF. CDR3 DNA: TGCGCCAGCAGCCAAGATCCCGGACAGGGGCCTGGAAACACCATATATTTT.